The sequence of this T cell receptor (beta chain) was determined in a study of cytomegalovirus exposure and HLA in healthy donors. Points from the study as a whole: Overall, 164 TCR beta chains were annotated as cytomegalovirus-associated. Previous analysis showed most TCR beta V segments were productive about 90% or about 30% of the time.

Regarding this clone: Its antigen is as yet unknown.

In germline, CDR1 is SGHRS, CDR2 YFSETQ. The CDR3 consists of 15 residues. V shed 4 bases, J shed 7 bases, and the junction held 7 bases outside the gene matches. The PCR contained 60 Vbeta and 13 Jbeta primers. The protocol was immunoSEQ multiplex PCR, while the TCRdb copy is restricted to in-frame clones and leaves out a portion. The sample holds about 43,000 clones; roughly half are singletons and the top ten take 5% to 6.5%. The sample comprised PBMCs. The TCR sequence derives from a man aged 55 to 70 in good health and CMV-seronegative. The V gene is TRBV5-1, the J gene TRBJ1-5; 11 bases align to TRBD1. The CDR3: CASSERTGGGQPQHF. In nucleotides, the CDR3 is TGCGCCAGCAGCGAGAGGACAGGGGGCGGCCAGCCCCAGCATTTT.